This T cell receptor beta chain stems from a study of shared clonotypes between healthy human individuals. Notes on the study in general: The four-donor shared clonotypes exceeded non-shared clonotypes in generation probability, with non-shared ones scoring lower.

Every contributor of samples was a Caucasian grown-up residing in Nashville, Tennessee. On this clone: What it binds is unknown.

This CDR3 spans 17 amino acids. Germline assignment: CDR1 SGHNT and CDR2 YYREEE (reference sequence). V gave up 1 base and J gave up 0 bases, with 16 bases separating them. Profiled with immunoSEQ multiplex PCR; TCRdb holds only in-frame clones, not every one. In the table there are 2,100,000 or so clones, almost 96% of which are singletons. Source material: naive CD4+ T cells sorted from blood. Noted subset: CD45RA+ positively selected. The clonotype comes from a man aged 18-30 years in good health. The chain recombines TRBV5-4 with TRBJ1-2, with D uncertain. The CDR3 region is CASSLTGQALTNYGYTF. The CDR3 DNA sequence: TGTGCCAGCAGCTTGACGGGCCAGGCCCTAACTAACTATGGCTACACCTTC.